This TCR beta chain was retrieved from a study of blood T cell repertoires in COVID-19. In the study overall: Researchers got acute and convalescent COVID-19 samples from the United States, Italy and Spain. From T cells, B-cell-depleted T cells, or PBMCs came the material, which was cDNA or gDNA.

From germline, CDR1 is KGHDR and CDR2 SFDVKD. CDR3 length equals 15 residues. Germline trimming cut 4 bases from V and 7 bases from J; bases unmatched to any gene: 7. Per the original methods: Amplification with reference gene primers provided the estimates of nucleated cell counts. Only in-frame clones appear in the TCRdb table, and some are missing; sequencing was by immunoSEQ multiplex PCR. The V and J calls and clone size are taken from that table; D and trimming were inferred from the DNA. The repertoire consists of 400,000 to 550,000 clones, with around 89% occurring once and the leading ten covering 4% to 5.5%.

The chain uses TRBV24-1 and TRBJ1-4; 8 bases line up with TRBD1. Source material: peripheral blood. This receptor was identified in a woman in her thirties with acute or convalescent COVID-19. Written as DNA, the CDR3 is TGTGCCACCAGTGACCCGACAACAGGGGGTGAAAAACTGTTTTTT. Protein: CATSDPTTGGEKLFF.